Each of the 13 T cell receptor beta chains below was sequenced from the same sample in a study of breast tumors, draining lymph nodes, adjacent tissues. TCRdb re-called the multiplex PCR reads through MiXCR, storing one row per CDR3 protein. The data contain fewer than 300,000 distinct CDR3 sequences, 32% of them singletons. Samples came from axillary lymph nodes draining the breast cancer. Sequencing was performed on axillary lymph node tissue. The source of these receptors is a female donor with breast cancer. Some clones in this sample may be carry-over from other donors' samples.

The sample holds many counts of this clonotype. The CDR3 nucleotides are TGTGCCAGCTCGACGATTAATTCACCCCTCCACTTT. It translates to CASSTINSPLHF. V gene TRBV12-3 or TRBV12-4 combines with J gene TRBJ1-6, with D unclear. The CDR3 consists of 12 residues. V shed 8 bases and J shed 6 bases, with 8 bases lying between them.

This clonotype was counted ten times or more. The CDR3 sequence: CASSIDGTELAEQFF. CDR3 DNA sequence: TGTGCCAGTAGTATTGACGGGACGGAACTAGCTGAGCAGTTCTTC. The V call is TRBV19, the J call TRBJ2-1, with a possible D match to TRBD2 (6 bases). The CDR3 is 15 residues long. The V end was cut by 3 bases, the J end by 9 bases, with 18 bases between. The germline V gene encodes CDR1 LNHDA and CDR2 SQIVND (reference sequence).

This clonotype has just a few counts. The chain uses TRBV30 and TRBJ1-5; no clear D gene. This CDR3 region has 14 residues. Germline CDR1 GTSNPN, CDR2 SVGIG (reference sequence). Trimming stripped 2 bases from V and 0 bases from J, with 8 bases between. This CDR3 reads CAWSSGLSNQPQHF. As DNA, the CDR3 is TGTGCCTGGAGTAGTGGGCTTAGCAATCAGCCCCAGCATTTT.

This clonotype occurred many times. This sequence joins TRBV11-3 and TRBJ2-5; 7 bases are a match to TRBD2. The trim removed 3 bases at V and 5 bases at J, leaving 12 bases unmatched. This CDR3 spans 16 amino acids. The germline CDR1 and CDR2 sequences are SGHNT and YENEEA. CDR3 DNA sequence: TGTGCCAGCAGCTTTGGGCTGGGCGGGAGAGGGGAGACCCAGTACTTC. Protein product: CASSFGLGGRGETQYF.

Concerning this clonotype: This may be a read error, as it is one base from a much larger clone. The rearrangement links TRBV11-3 to TRBJ2-3; perhaps TRBD2 as D (5 bases). Trimming shortened V by 3 bases and J by 2 bases, and 12 bases separated the two germline ends. CDR3 length equals 15 residues. Germline V lookup: CDR1 SGHNT, CDR2 YENEEA. In DNA, the CDR3 is TGTGCCAGCAGCTTTCTAGCTGGTGCCACAGATACGCAGTATTTT. Protein: CASSFLAGATDTQYF. The full variable domain, rest sourced from reference TRBV11-3 and TRBJ2-3, is EAGVVQSPRYKIIEKKQPVAFWCNPISGHNTLYWYLQNLGQGPELLIRYENEEAVDDSQLPKDRFSAERLKGVDSTLKIQPAELGDSAVYLCASSFLAGATDTQYFGPGTRLTVL.

This clonotype has at least ten counts. The CDR3, as DNA: TGTGCCAGCAGCGGGAGAACAGAAAAGAAAGCGGAGAGCTCCTACAATGAGCAGTTCTTC. This encodes CASSGRTEKKAESSYNEQFF. The chain couples TRBV16 to TRBJ2-1; tentative D call: TRBD2 (5 bases). In germline, CDR1 is KGHSY, CDR2 FQNENV. Trimming left V 5 bases short and J 0 bases short, with 26 bases between. There are 20 residues in the CDR3.

This clonotype was detected ten times or more. Just one base apart from a much larger clone, this may be a read error. The chain couples TRBV5-8 to TRBJ2-5, with TRBD1 identical over 7 bases. With 9 bases clipped from V and 7 bases from J, the junction kept 9 bases outside the gene matches. Germline CDR1 and CDR2: SGHTS and YDEGEE. The CDR3 covers 12 residues. The CDR3 DNA follows: TGTGCCATACCGACAGGGTTAACGACCCAGTACTTC. Encoded protein: CAIPTGLTTQYF. The full variable domain, its missing parts supplied by reference TRBV5-8 and TRBJ2-5, is EAGVTQSPTHLIKTRGQQATLRCSPISGHTSVYWYQQALGLGLQFLLWYDEGEERNRGNFPPRFSGRQFPNYSSELNVNALELEDSALYLCAIPTGLTTQYFGPGTRLLVL.

This chain's CDR3 is CASSLATGGGRETQYF. The CDR3 DNA is TGTGCCAGCAGCTTAGCGACAGGGGGAGGGCGGGAGACCCAGTACTTC. The gene calls are TRBV7-2 and TRBJ2-5, with 9 bases fitting TRBD1. Germline V CDR1 and CDR2: SGHTA, FQGNSA. V trimming: 0 bases; J trimming: 5 bases; junction bases outside the gene matches: 7. This CDR3 has 16 residues.

This clonotype was picked up many times. V is TRBV27 and J is TRBJ2-5, with 7 bases identical to TRBD2. The CDR3 is made up of 17 amino acids. Germline V lookup: CDR1 MNHEY, CDR2 SMNVEV (reference sequence). The trim removed 5 bases at V and 6 bases at J, leaving 18 bases unmatched. The CDR3 DNA reads TGTGCCAGCAGTCCTGGGAGGGGTAGCGGCATCTCGAAGACCCAGTACTTC. It translates to CASSPGRGSGISKTQYF.

A word on this clonotype: A much more abundant neighbour one base away suggests this may be a read error. This is likely a read error, given that the CDR3 carries no conserved phenylalanine or tryptophan at its end. The V gene is TRBV6-2 or TRBV6-3, the J gene TRBJ1-2; D gene unclear. CDR3 length equals 13 residues. Germline lookup yields CDR1 MNHEY and CDR2 SVGEGT. The V gene lost 0 bases and the J gene lost 4 bases, with 6 bases spanning the gap. CDR3 in amino acids: CASSYSSIYGYTL. CDR3 in DNA: TGTGCCAGCAGTTACTCATCGATCTATGGCTACACCCTC.

In its sample, this clonotype was seen many times. The genes are TRBV6-4 and TRBJ1-5; 10 bases align to TRBD1. This CDR3 has 15 amino acids. Germline V gene data show CDR1 as MRHNA and CDR2 as SNTAGT. V trimming: 9 bases; J trimming: 4 bases; junction bases outside the gene matches: 9. CDR3 residues: CARGEGQGRNQPQHF. In nucleotides, the CDR3 is TGTGCCAGGGGGGAGGGACAGGGGCGAAATCAGCCCCAGCATTTT.

This clonotype was seen many times. Here the CDR3 reads CASSLLLAGGKNEQFF. In nucleotides, the CDR3 is TGCGCCAGCAGCCTCCTACTAGCGGGAGGAAAGAATGAGCAGTTCTTC. This rearrangement joins TRBV4-1 to TRBJ2-1; 12 bases fit TRBD2. Germline V lookup: CDR1 MGHRA, CDR2 YSYEKL. V was clipped by 4 bases and J by 7 bases; unmatched bases: 8. The CDR3 is 16 residues long.

This clonotype was seen more than once but under ten times. Germline and junction disagree at one end, which may indicate a read error. This chain uses TRBV5-1 with TRBJ2-3, with TRBD2 as a possible D gene (6 bases). This CDR3 comprises 14 residues. CDR1 SGHRS and CDR2 YFSETQ come from the germline V gene. Here the CDR3 DNA reads TGTGCCAGCAGCTCCTGGGGGGATTCAGATACGCAGTATTTT. It is translated as CASSSWGDSDTQYF.